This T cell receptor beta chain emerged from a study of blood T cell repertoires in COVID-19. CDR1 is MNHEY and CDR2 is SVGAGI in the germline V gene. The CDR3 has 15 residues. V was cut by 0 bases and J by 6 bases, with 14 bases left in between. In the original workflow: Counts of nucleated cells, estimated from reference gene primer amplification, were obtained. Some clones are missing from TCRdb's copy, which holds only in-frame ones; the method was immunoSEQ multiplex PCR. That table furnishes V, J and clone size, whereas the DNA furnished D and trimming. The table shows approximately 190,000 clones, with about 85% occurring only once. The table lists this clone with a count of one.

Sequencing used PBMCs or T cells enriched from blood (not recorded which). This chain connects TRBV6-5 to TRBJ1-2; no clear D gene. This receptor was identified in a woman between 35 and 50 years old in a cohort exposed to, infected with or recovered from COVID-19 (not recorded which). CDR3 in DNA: TGTGCCAGCAGTTACTCGTGGGCCCGGCGCGATGGCTACACCTTC. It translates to CASSYSWARRDGYTF.